These T cell receptor beta chains were read from a single sample in a study of blood T cell repertoires in COVID-19. Sequenced by immunoSEQ multiplex PCR; TCRdb stores in-frame clones only, minus some. The table includes over 95,000 clones, approximately 85% detected once. Material: peripheral blood. These receptors were obtained from a man in his forties with acute or convalescent COVID-19. Each CDR3 is given with its conserved first and last residue. The D gene is left open where the match is weak. Some rows have no size entry. The others give once, few or many, or a class for an expanded clone.

V	size	D	J	CDR3	DNA
TRBV24-1	few	TRBD2	TRBJ2-1	CATSDTTSGGKGYNEQFF	TGTGCCACCAGTGATACGACCAGCGGGGGAAAGGGTTACAATGAGCAGTTCTTC
TRBV5-1	-	TRBD1	TRBJ2-3	CASSAGQGYTDTQYF	TGCGCCAGCAGCGCGGGACAGGGCTACACAGATACGCAGTATTTT
TRBV7-2	-	TRBD2	TRBJ2-1	CASSFSGGVRGEQFF	TGTGCCAGCAGCTTTAGCGGGGGGGTCCGGGGAGAGCAGTTCTTC
TRBV3-1/TRBV3-2	-	TRBD2	TRBJ2-1	CASSFGTSVYNEQFF	TGTGCCAGCAGCTTCGGGACTAGTGTTTACAATGAGCAGTTCTTC
TRBV11-3	-	-	TRBJ2-1	CASSSPLGGQFF	TGTGCCAGCAGCTCCCCCCTCGGGGGGCAGTTCTTC
TRBV2	-	-	TRBJ2-5	CASRGGVDPRGTQYF	TGTGCCAGCAGAGGCGGGGTCGACCCCCGAGGGACCCAGTACTTC
TRBV12-5	few	TRBD2	TRBJ2-7	CASGSSGGDEQYF	TGTGCTAGTGGTTCTAGCGGGGGGGACGAGCAGTACTTC
TRBV4-1	-	-	TRBJ2-3	CASSQDLIGAAKDPTDTQYF	TGCGCCAGCAGCCAAGATCTTATTGGGGCGGCGAAAGACCCCACAGATACGCAGTATTTT
TRBV7-9	-	TRBD1	TRBJ1-1	CASSDRGGTEAFF	TGTGCCAGCAGCGACAGGGGTGGCACTGAAGCTTTCTTT
TRBV24-1	-	-	TRBJ2-5	CATSESETQYF	TGTGCCACCAGTGAGAGTGAGACCCAGTACTTC
TRBV7-3	-	-	TRBJ2-6	CASSPRAGANVLTF	TGTGCCAGCAGCCCCCGGGCTGGGGCCAACGTCCTGACTTTC
TRBV7-9	few	-	TRBJ1-5	CASSLASGDQPQHF	TGTGCCAGCAGCTTAGCGTCGGGGGATCAGCCCCAGCATTTT
TRBV5-8	-	-	TRBJ2-5	CASSLSGRTGETQYF	TGTGCCAGCAGCTTGTCGGGGAGGACAGGAGAGACCCAGTACTTC
TRBV30	-	-	TRBJ2-3	CAWSVKHGTDTQYF	TGTGCCTGGAGTGTAAAGCACGGCACAGATACGCAGTATTTT
TRBV6-5	-	-	TRBJ1-1	CASSYKGANTEAFF	TGTGCCAGCAGTTACAAAGGAGCGAACACTGAAGCTTTCTTT
TRBV6-5	-	-	TRBJ1-2	CASSYLEGVANYGYTF	TGTGCCAGCAGTTACCTGGAGGGCGTAGCTAACTATGGCTACACCTTC
TRBV24-1	-	-	TRBJ2-3	CATRGEVDTQYF	TGTGCCACCAGGGGTGAGGTAGATACGCAGTATTTT
TRBV7-2	-	TRBD1	TRBJ2-2	CASSSGTGGKTGELFF	TGTGCCAGCAGCTCCGGGACAGGGGGCAAAACTGGGGAGCTGTTTTTT
TRBV24-1	-	TRBD2	TRBJ2-3	CATSVLAGATDTQYF	TGTGCCACCAGTGTCCTAGCGGGGGCCACAGATACGCAGTATTTT
TRBV6-5	-	TRBD1	TRBJ1-4	CASQPQGAKNEKLFF	TGTGCCAGTCAACCGCAGGGGGCTAAGAATGAAAAACTGTTTTTT
TRBV1	-	-	TRBJ2-7	CTSSQDKRLCRGEISYEQYF	TGCACCAGCAGCCAAGATAAAAGGTTGTGCCGCGGGGAAATCTCCTACGAGCAGTACTTC
TRBV20-1	-	TRBD1	TRBJ2-1	CSAREAGQAFF	TGCAGTGCTAGAGAGGCGGGACAGGCGTTCTTC
TRBV6-6	-	-	TRBJ1-2	CASSYRQATEGEGYTF	TGTGCCAGCAGTTACCGCCAGGCCACGGAGGGAGAGGGCTACACCTTC
TRBV10-3	-	-	TRBJ2-3	CAISAEESDTQYF	TGTGCCATCAGTGCCGAGGAAAGTGATACGCAGTATTTT
TRBV4-1	-	-	TRBJ1-4	CASSQGTTGTNEKLFF	TGCGCCAGCAGCCAAGGAACAACCGGGACTAATGAAAAACTGTTTTTT
TRBV27	-	TRBD2	TRBJ2-7	CASSPNRGGAGEQYF	TGTGCCAGCAGTCCGAATCGCGGGGGGGCGGGGGAGCAGTACTTC
TRBV24-1	-	TRBD1	TRBJ2-2	CATSDPGQGSTGELFF	TGTGCCACCAGTGACCCGGGACAGGGGAGCACCGGGGAGCTGTTTTTT
TRBV7-9	-	TRBD1	TRBJ2-7	CASSIWTGHSYEQYF	TGTGCCAGCAGCATCTGGACAGGACACTCCTACGAGCAGTACTTC
TRBV2	-	-	TRBJ2-7	CASSGEYEQYF	TGTGCCAGCAGTGGGGAGTACGAGCAGTACTTC
TRBV5-6	-	TRBD2	TRBJ2-5	CASSLERGGLETQYF	TGTGCCAGCAGCTTAGAGCGGGGGGGCCTCGAGACCCAGTACTTC
TRBV30	-	TRBD1	TRBJ2-7	CAWRGTTGQGVYEQYF	TGTGCCTGGAGAGGAACGACGGGACAGGGGGTTTACGAGCAGTACTTC
TRBV2	-	TRBD2	TRBJ2-7	CASRLAGPSYEQYF	TGTGCCAGCAGATTAGCGGGGCCCTCCTACGAGCAGTACTTC
TRBV7-6	-	TRBD2	TRBJ2-6	CASSFGRGAPGANVLTF	TGTGCCAGCAGCTTTGGGCGGGGGGCACCCGGGGCCAACGTCCTGACTTTC
TRBV5-1	-	-	TRBJ1-2	CASSLSLQGAKDYGYTF	TGCGCCAGCAGCTTGTCCCTCCAGGGCGCGAAAGACTATGGCTACACCTTC
TRBV28	-	TRBD1	TRBJ1-1	CASSRTGDGAEAFF	TGTGCCAGCAGTAGAACAGGGGACGGGGCTGAAGCTTTCTTT
TRBV5-1	-	TRBD1	TRBJ1-2	CASSTGRDSNYGYTF	TGCGCCAGCAGCACCGGGAGGGACAGCAACTATGGCTACACCTTC
TRBV7-6	-	TRBD2	TRBJ2-3	CASSPSGGAIDTQYF	TGTGCCAGCAGTCCCAGCGGGGGGGCCATCGATACGCAGTATTTT
TRBV3-1/TRBV3-2	-	-	TRBJ1-1	CASSPRGVYTEAFF	TGTGCCAGCAGCCCTCGGGGGGTTTACACTGAAGCTTTCTTT
TRBV19	-	-	TRBJ1-6	CASSIFGQNSYNSPLHF	TGTGCCAGTAGTATCTTTGGACAGAACTCCTATAATTCACCCCTCCACTTT
TRBV6-2/TRBV6-3	once	-	TRBJ1-3	CASSLSGGNTIYF	TGTGCCAGCAGTTTATCGGGTGGAAACACCATATATTTT
TRBV5-1	-	-	TRBJ1-1	CASSAIDFGTEAFF	TGCGCCAGCAGCGCGATCGACTTTGGCACTGAAGCTTTCTTT
TRBV6-5	-	TRBD1	TRBJ2-5	CASSLRQGLETQYF	TGTGCCAGCAGTTTACGACAGGGTCTCGAGACCCAGTACTTC
TRBV21-1	-	-	TRBJ2-7	CASSKTLFQYEQYF	TGTGCCAGCAGCAAAACCCTCTTCCAGTACGAGCAGTACTTC
TRBV7-9	-	-	TRBJ2-5	CASSFGRTEETQYF	TGTGCCAGCAGCTTTGGGCGGACAGAAGAGACCCAGTACTTC
TRBV5-4	-	-	TRBJ2-1	CASTLGGPLYNEQFF	TGTGCCAGCACCCTGGGGGGGCCCCTCTACAATGAGCAGTTCTTC
TRBV4-1	once	-	TRBJ2-1	CASSQDPYYEQFF	TGCGCCAGCAGCCAAGACCCCTATTATGAGCAGTTCTTC